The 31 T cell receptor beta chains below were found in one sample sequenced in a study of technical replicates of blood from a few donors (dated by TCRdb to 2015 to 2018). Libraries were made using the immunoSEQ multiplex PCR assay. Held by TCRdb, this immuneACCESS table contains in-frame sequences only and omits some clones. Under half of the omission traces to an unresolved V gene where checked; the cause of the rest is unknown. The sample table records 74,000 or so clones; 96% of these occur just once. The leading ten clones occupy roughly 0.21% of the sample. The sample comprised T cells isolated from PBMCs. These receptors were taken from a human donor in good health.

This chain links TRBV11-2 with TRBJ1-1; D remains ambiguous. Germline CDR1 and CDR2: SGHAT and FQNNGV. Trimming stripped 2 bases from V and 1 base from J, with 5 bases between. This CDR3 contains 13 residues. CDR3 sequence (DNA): TGTGCCAGCAGCTTAATCTCGAACACTGAAGCTTTCTTT. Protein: CASSLISNTEAFF.

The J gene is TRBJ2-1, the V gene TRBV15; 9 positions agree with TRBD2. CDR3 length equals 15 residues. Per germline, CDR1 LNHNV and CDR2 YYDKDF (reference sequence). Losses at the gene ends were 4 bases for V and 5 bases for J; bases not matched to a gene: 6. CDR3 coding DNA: TGTGCCACCAGCAACCGGCTAGCGGGAAACAATGAGCAGTTCTTC. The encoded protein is CATSNRLAGNNEQFF.

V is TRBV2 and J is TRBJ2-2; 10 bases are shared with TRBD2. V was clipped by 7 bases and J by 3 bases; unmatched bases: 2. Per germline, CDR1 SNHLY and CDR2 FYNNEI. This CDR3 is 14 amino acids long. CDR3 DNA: TGTGCCAGCAAGGGACTAGCGCACACCGGGGAGCTGTTTTTT. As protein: CASKGLAHTGELFF.

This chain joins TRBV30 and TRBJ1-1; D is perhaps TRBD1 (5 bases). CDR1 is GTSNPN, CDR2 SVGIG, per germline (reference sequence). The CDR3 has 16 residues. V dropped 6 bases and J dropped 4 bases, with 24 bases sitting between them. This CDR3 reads CACSGGRAGVGTEAFF. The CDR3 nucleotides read TGTGCCTGTTCCGGAGGCAGGGCGGGGGTAGGCACTGAAGCTTTCTTT.

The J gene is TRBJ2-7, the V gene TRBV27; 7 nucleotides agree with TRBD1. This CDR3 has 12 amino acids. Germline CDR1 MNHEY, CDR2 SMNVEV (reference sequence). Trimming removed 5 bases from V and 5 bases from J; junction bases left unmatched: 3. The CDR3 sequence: CASSMTGNEQYF. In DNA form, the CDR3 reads TGTGCCAGCAGTATGACAGGGAACGAGCAGTACTTC.

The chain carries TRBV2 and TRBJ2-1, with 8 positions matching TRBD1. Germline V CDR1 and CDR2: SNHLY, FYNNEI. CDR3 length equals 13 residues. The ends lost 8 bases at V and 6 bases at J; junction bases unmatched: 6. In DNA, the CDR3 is TGTGCCAGCTCCGGCGACAGGGGCAATGAGCAGTTCTTC. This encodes CASSGDRGNEQFF.

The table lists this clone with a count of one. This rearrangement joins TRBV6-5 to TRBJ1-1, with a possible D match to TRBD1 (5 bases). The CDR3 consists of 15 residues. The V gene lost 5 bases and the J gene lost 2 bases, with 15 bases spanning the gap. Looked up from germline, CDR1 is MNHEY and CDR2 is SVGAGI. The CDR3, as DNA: TGTGCCAGCAGTCGGGGGTCGGGGGGAAACACTGAAGCTTTCTTT. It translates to CASSRGSGGNTEAFF.

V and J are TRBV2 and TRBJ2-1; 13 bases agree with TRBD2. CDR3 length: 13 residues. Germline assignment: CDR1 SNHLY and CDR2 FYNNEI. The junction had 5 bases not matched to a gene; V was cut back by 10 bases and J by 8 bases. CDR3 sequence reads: CATPTSGRDEQFF. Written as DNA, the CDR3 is TGTGCCACCCCCACTAGCGGGAGGGATGAGCAGTTCTTC.

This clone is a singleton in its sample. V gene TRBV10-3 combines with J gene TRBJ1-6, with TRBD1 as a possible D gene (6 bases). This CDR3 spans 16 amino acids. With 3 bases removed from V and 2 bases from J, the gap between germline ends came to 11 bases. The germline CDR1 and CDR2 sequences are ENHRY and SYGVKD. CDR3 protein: CAISEDDRTYNSPLHF. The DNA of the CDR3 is TGTGCCATCAGTGAAGACGACAGGACCTATAATTCACCCCTCCACTTT.

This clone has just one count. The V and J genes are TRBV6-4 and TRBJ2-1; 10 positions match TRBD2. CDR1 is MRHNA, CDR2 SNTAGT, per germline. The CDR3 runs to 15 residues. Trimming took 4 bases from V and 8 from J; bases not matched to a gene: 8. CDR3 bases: TGTGCCAGCAGTGTAATGCCTAGCGGGGGTTATGAGCAGTTCTTC. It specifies CASSVMPSGGYEQFF.

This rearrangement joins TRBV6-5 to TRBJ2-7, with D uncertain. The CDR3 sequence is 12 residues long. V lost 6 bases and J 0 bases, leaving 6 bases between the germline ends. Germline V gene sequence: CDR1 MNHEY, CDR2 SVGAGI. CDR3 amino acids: CASRRSSYEQYF. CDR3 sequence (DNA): TGTGCCAGCAGACGGAGCTCCTACGAGCAGTACTTC.

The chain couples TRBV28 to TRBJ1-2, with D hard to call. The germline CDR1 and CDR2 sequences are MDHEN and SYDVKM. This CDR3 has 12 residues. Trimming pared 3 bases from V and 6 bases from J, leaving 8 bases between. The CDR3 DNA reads TGTGCCAGCAGTTTTTCAACAAATGGCTACACCTTC. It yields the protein CASSFSTNGYTF.

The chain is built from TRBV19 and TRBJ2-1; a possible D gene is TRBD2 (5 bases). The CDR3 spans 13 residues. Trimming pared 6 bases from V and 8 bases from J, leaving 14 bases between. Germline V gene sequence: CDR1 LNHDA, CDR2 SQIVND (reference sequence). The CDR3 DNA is TGTGCCAGTAGCCCCGGACTCTTCTATGAGCAGTTCTTC. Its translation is CASSPGLFYEQFF. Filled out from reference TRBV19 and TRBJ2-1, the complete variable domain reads DGGITQSPKYLFRKEGQNVTLSCEQNLNHDAMYWYRQDPGQGLRLIYYSQIVNDFQKGDIAEGYSVSREKKESFPLTVTSAQKNPTAFYLCASSPGLFYEQFFGPGTRLTVL.

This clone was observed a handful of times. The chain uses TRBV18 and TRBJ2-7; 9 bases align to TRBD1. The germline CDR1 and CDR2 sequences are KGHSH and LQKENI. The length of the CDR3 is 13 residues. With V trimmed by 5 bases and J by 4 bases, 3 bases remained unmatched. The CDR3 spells CASSAGTGYEQYF. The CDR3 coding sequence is TGTGCCAGCTCAGCCGGGACAGGGTACGAGCAGTACTTC.

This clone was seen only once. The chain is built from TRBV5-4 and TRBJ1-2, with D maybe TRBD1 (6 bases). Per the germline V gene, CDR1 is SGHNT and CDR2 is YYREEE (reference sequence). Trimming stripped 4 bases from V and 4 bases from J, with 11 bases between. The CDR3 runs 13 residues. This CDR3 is CASSTEGGYGYTF. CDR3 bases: TGTGCCAGCAGCACTGAAGGGGGCTATGGCTACACCTTC.

This CDR3 reads CASSLDGIIQYF. CDR3 nucleotide sequence: TGCGCCAGCAGCTTGGACGGGATCATTCAGTACTTC. The chain combines TRBV5-1 with TRBJ2-4; D might be TRBD2 (5 bases). Germline V gene lookup returns CDR1 SGHRS and CDR2 YFSETQ. CDR3 length equals 12 residues. Between the trimmed V and J ends, which lost 0 bases and 9 bases, there was a span of 7 bases.

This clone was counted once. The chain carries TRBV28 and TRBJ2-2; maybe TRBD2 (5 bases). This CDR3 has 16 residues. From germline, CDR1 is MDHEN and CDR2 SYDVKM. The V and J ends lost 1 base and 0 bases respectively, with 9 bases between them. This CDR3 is CASSLSLASNTGELFF. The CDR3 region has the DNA TGTGCCAGCAGTTTATCCCTAGCTTCGAACACCGGGGAGCTGTTTTTT.

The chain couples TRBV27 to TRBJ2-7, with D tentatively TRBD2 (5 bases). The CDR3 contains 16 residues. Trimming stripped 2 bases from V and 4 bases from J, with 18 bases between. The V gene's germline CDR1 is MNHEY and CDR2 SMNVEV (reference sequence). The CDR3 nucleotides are TGTGCCAGCAGTTTAGGAACCGGGGTATATCGGTACGAGCAGTACTTC. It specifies CASSLGTGVYRYEQYF.

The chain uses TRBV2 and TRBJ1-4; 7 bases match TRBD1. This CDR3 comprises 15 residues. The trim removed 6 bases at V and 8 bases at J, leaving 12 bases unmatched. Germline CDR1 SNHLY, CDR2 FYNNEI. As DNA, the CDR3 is TGTGCCAGCAGGGCCACCGGGACAGAAAGCGAAAAACTGTTTTTT. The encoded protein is CASRATGTESEKLFF.

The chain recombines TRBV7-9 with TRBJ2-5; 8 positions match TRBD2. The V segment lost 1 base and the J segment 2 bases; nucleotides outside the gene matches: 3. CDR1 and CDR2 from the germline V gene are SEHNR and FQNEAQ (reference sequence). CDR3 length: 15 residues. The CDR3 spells CASSLEAGAQETQYF. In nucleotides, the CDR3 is TGTGCCAGCAGCTTAGAAGCGGGGGCACAAGAGACCCAGTACTTC.

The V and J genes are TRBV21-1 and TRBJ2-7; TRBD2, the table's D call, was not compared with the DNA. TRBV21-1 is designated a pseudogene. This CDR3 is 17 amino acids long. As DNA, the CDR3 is TGTGCCAGCAGCTCCTACGCCCCCGCTAGCGGGAGCTACGAGCAGTACTTC. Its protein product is CASSSYAPASGSYEQYF.

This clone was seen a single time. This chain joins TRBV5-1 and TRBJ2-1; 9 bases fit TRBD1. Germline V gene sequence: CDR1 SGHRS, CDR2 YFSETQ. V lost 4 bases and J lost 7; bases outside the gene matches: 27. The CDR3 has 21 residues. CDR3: CASSVVFLIQSGTGWINEQFF. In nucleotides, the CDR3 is TGCGCCAGCAGCGTGGTTTTTCTTATTCAGTCCGGGACAGGGTGGATAAATGAGCAGTTCTTC.

The CDR3 bases are TGTGCCAGCAGCTTAGAGGCTAGCGTCGAGACCCAGTACTTC. This gives the protein CASSLEASVETQYF. The rearrangement uses TRBV11-3 and TRBJ2-5; weak D call: TRBD2 (6 bases). CDR3 size: 14 residues. Per the germline V gene, CDR1 is SGHNT and CDR2 is YENEEA. Trimming removed 0 bases at V and 5 bases at J, with 10 bases between.

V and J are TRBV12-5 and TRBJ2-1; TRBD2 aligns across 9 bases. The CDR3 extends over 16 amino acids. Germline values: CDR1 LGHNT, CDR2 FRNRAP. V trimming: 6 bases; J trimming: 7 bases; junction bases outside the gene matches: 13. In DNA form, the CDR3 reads TGTGCTAGTGGCCTCGCCCTAGCGGGAATTAGAAATGAGCAGTTCTTC. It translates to CASGLALAGIRNEQFF. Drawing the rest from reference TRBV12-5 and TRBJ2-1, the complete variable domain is DARVTQTPRHKVTEMGQEVTMRCQPILGHNTVFWYRQTMMQGLELLAYFRNRAPLDDSGMPKDRFSAEMPDATLATLKIQPSEPRDSAVYFCASGLALAGIRNEQFFGPGTRLTVL.

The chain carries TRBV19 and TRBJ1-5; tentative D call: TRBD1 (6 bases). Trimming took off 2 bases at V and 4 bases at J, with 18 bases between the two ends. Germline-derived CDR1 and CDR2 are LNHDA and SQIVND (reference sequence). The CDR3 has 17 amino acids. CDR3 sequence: CASSIKAGDGFNQPQHF. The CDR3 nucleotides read TGTGCCAGTAGTATAAAGGCAGGGGATGGATTTAATCAGCCCCAGCATTTT.

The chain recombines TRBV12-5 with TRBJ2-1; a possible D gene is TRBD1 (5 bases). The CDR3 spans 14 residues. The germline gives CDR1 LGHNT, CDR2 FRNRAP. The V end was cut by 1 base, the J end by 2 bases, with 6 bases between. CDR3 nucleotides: TGTGCTAGTGGTTTGGGGGGCCCCTACAATGAGCAGTTCTTC. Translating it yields CASGLGGPYNEQFF.

CDR3 nucleotide sequence: TGTGCCAGCAGCTTCAAACCGAAGTCTCCCGTAGACAATGAGCAGTTCTTC. Residues: CASSFKPKSPVDNEQFF. The rearrangement links TRBV7-9 to TRBJ2-1, with D unclear. Germline CDR1 SEHNR, CDR2 FQNEAQ (reference sequence). The CDR3 loop spans 17 amino acids. Trimming removed 3 bases at V and 5 bases at J, with 20 bases between.

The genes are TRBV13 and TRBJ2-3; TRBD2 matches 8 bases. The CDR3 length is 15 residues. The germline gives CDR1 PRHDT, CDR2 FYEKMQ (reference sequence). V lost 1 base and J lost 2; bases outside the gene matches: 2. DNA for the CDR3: TGTGCCAGCAGCTTAGCTAGCGGGTTCACAGATACGCAGTATTTT. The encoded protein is CASSLASGFTDTQYF.

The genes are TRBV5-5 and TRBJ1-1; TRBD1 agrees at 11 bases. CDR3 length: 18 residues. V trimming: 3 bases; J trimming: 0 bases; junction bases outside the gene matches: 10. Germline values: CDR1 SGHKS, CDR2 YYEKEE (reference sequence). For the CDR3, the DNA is TGTGCCAGCAGCTATTACTTAGGGACAGGGGGTGTGAACACTGAAGCTTTCTTT. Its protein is CASSYYLGTGGVNTEAFF.

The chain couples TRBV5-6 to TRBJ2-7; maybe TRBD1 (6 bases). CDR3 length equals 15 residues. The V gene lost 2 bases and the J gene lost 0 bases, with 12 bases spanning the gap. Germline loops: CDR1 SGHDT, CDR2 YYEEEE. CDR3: CASSFRGLSSYEQYF. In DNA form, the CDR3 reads TGTGCCAGCAGCTTCAGGGGTCTAAGCTCCTACGAGCAGTACTTC.

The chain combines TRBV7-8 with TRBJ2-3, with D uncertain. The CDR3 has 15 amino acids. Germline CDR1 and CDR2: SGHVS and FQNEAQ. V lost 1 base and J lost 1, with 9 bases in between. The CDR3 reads CASSLGVQGTDTQYF. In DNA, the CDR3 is TGTGCCAGCAGCTTAGGGGTGCAGGGCACAGATACGCAGTATTTT.